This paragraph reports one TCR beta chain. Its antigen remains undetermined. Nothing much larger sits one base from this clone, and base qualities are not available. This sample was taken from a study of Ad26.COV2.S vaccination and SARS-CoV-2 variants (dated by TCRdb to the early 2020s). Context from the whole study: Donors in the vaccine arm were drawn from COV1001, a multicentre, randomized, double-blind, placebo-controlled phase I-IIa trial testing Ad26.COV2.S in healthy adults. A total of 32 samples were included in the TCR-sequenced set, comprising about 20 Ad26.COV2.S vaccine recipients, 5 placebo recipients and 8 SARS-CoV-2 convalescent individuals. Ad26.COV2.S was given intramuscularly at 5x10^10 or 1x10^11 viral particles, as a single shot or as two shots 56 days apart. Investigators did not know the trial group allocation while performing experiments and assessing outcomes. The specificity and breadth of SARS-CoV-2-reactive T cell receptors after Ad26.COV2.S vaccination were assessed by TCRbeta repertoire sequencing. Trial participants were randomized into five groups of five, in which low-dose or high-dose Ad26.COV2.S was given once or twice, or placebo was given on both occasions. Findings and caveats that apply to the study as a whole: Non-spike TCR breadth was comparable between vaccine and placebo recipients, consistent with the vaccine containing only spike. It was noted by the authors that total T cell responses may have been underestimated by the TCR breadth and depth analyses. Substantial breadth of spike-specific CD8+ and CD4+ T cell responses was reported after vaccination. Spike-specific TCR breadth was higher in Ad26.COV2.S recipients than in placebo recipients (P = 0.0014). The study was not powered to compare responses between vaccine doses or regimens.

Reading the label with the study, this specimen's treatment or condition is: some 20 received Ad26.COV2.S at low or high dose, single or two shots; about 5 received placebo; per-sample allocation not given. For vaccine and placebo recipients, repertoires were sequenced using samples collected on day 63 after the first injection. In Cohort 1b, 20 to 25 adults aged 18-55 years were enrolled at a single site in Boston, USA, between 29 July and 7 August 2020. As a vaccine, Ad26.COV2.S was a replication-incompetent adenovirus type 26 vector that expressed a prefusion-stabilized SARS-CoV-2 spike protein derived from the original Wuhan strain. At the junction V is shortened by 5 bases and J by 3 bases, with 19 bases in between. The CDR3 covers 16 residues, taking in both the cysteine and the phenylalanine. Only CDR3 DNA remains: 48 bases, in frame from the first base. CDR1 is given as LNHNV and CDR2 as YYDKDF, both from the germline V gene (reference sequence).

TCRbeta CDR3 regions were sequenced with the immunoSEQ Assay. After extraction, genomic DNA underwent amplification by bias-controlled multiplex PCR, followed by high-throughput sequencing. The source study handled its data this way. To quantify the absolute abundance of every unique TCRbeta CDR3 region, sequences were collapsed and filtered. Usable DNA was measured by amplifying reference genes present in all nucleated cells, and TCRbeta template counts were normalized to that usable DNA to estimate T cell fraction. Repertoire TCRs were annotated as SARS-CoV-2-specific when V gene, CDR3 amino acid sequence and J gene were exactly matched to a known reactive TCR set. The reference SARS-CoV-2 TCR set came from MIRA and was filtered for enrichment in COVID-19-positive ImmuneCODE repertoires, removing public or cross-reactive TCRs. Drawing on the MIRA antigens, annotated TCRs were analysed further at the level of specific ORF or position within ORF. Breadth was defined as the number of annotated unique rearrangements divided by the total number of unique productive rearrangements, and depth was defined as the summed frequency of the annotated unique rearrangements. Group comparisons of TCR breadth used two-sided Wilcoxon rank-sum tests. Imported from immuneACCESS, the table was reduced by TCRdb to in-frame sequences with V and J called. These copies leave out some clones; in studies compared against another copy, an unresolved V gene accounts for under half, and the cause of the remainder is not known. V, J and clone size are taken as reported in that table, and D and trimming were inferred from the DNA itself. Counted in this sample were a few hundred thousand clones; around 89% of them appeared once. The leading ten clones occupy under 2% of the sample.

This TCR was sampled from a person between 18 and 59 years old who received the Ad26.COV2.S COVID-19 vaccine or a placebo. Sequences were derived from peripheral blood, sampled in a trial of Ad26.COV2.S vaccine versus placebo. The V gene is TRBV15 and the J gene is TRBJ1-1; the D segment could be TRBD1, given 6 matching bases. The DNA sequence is TGTGCCACCAGCCGAGGGCCCAGGGGCACGGACACTGAAGCTTTCTTT. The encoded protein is CATSRGPRGTDTEAFF. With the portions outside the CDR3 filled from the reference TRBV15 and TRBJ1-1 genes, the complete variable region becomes DAMVIQNPRYQVTQFGKPVTLSCSQTLNHNVMYWYQQKSSQAPKLLFHYYDKDFNNEADTPDNFQSRRPNTSFCFLDIRSPGLGDTAMYLCATSRGPRGTDTEAFFGQGTRLTVV.